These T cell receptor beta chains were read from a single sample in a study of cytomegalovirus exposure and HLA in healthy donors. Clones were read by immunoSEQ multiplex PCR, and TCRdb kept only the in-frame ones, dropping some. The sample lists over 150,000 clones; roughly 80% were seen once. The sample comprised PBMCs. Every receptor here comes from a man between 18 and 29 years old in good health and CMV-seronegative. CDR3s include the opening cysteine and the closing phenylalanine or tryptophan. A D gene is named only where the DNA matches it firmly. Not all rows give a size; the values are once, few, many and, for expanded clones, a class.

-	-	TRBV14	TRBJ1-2	CASSQDPGTLAYTF	TGTGCCAGCAGCCAAGACCCGGGAACCCTGGCCTACACCTTC
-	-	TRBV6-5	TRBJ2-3	CASSYGSGVGTDTQYF	TGTGCCAGCAGTTACGGGTCAGGGGTGGGCACAGATACGCAGTATTTT
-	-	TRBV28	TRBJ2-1	CASSFAGGKFF	TGTGCCAGCAGTTTTGCTGGGGGGAAGTTCTTC
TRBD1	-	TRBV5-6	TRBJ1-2	CASSARTGAYGYTF	TGTGCCAGCAGCGCCAGGACAGGGGCTTATGGCTACACCTTC
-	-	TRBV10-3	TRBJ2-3	CAISEPGLTDTQYF	TGTGCCATCAGTGAGCCAGGCCTAACAGATACGCAGTATTTT
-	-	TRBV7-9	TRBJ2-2	CASSLAGTNTGELFF	TGTGCCAGCAGCTTGGCCGGGACGAACACCGGGGAGCTGTTTTTT
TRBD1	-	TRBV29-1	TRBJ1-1	CSVEGATGAKTEAFF	TGCAGCGTTGAAGGTGCGACAGGGGCAAAAACTGAAGCTTTCTTT
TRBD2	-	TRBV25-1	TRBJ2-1	CASNEGLAESNNEQFF	TGTGCCAGCAATGAGGGACTAGCGGAAAGTAACAATGAGCAGTTCTTC
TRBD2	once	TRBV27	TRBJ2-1	CASSLSALAGAYEQFF	TGTGCCAGCAGTTTATCTGCCCTAGCGGGAGCTTATGAGCAGTTCTTC
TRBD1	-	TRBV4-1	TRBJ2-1	CASSQVPGQGAREQFF	TGCGCCAGCAGCCAAGTGCCGGGACAGGGGGCGCGTGAGCAGTTCTTC
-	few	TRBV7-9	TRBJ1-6	CASAAQGRAPLHF	TGTGCCAGTGCGGCACAGGGAAGGGCACCCCTCCACTTT
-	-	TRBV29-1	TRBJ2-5	CSITRGAREQETQYF	TGCAGCATTACACGGGGGGCGAGGGAACAAGAGACCCAGTACTTC
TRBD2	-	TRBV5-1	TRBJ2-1	CASSLSGGHPPEQFF	TGCGCCAGCAGCCTTAGCGGGGGTCACCCCCCTGAGCAGTTCTTC
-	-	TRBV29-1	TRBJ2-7	CSVGNGGSSYEQYF	TGCAGCGTTGGGAATGGCGGTAGTTCCTACGAGCAGTACTTC
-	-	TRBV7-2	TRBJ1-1	CASSLAGGVNTEAFF	TGTGCCAGCAGCTTAGCTGGGGGGGTGAACACTGAAGCTTTCTTT
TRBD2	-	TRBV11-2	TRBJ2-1	CASSVSGRAHEQFF	TGTGCCAGCAGCGTTAGCGGGAGGGCACATGAGCAGTTCTTC